This T cell receptor beta chain was documented in a study of lymphopenia after photon versus proton radiotherapy. General study points: Under photons, naive T cells and diversity fell while effector/memory populations rose. Post-nadir diversity loss with photons came from oligoclonal expansion, particularly CD8+ Temra cells. A bigger post-nadir fall in TCR diversity correlated inversely with survival time in deceased patients. Survival link was tested only in deceased patients; proton benefit remains a possibility.

The trim removed 6 bases at V and 4 bases at J, leaving 9 bases unmatched. This CDR3 comprises 13 residues. The germline V gene has CDR1 SQVTM and CDR2 ANQGSEA. TCRdb's copy holds only in-frame clones and misses some; the assay was immunoSEQ multiplex PCR. This sample has tens of thousands of clones, with approximately 84% found just once. This clone appeared once. The target antigen is unknown. V and J are TRBV29-1 and TRBJ2-7; the match to TRBD1 covers 7 bases. The sample here was peripheral blood, taken from a patient treated with proton-based radiotherapy. This receptor was identified in a man aged 55-75 years with pancreatic cancer. CDR3 in DNA: TGCAGCGTGTGCCTAGGGGGCCTGTACGAGCAGTACTTC. Protein product: CSVCLGGLYEQYF.